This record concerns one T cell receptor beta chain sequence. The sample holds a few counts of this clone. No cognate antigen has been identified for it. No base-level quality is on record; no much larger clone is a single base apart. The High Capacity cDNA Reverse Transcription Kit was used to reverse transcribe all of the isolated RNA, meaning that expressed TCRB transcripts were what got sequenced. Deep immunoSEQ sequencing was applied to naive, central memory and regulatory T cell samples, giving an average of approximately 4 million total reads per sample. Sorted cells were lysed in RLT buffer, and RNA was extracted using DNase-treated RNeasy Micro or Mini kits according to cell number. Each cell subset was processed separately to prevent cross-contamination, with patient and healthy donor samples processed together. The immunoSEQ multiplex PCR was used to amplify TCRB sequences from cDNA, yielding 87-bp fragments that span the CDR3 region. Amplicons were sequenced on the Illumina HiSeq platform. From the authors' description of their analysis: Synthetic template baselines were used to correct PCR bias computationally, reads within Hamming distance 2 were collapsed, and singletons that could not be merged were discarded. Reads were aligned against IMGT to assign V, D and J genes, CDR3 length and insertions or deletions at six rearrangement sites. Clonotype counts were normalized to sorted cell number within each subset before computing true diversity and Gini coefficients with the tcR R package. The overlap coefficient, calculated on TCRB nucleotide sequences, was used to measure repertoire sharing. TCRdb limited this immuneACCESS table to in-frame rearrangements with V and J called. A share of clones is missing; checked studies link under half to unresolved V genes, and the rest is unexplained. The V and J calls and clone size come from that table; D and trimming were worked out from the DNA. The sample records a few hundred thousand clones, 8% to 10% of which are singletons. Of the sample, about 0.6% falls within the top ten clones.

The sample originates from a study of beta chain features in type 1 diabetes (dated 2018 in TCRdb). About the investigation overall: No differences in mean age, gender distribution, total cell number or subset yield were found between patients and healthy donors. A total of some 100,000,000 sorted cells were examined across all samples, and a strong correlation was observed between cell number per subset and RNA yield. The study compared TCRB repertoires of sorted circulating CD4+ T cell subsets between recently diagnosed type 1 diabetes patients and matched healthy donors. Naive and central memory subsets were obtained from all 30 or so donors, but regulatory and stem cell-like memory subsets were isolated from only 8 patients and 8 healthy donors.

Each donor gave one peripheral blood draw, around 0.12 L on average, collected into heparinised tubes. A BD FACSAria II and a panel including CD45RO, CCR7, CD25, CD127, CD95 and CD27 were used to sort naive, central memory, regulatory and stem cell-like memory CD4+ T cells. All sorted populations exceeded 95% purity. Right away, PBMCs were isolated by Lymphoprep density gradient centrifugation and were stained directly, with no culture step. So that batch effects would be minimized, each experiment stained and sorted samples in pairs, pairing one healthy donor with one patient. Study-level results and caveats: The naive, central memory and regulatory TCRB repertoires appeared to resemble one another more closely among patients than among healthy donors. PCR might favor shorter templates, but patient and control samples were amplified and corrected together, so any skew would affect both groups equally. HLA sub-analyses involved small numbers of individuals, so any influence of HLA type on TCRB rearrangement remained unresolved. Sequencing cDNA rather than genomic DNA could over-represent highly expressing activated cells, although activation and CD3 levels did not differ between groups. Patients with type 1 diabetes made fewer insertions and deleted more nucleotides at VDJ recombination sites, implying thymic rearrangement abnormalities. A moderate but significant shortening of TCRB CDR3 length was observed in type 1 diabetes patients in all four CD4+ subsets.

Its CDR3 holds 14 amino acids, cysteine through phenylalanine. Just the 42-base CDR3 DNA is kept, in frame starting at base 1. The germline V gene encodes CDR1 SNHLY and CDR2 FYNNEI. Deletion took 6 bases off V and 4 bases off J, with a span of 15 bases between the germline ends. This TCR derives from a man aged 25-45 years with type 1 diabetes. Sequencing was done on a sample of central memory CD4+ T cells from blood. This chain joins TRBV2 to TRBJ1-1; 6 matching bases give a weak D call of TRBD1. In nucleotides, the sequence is TGTGCCAGCAGATACCGACAGGCGGGCACTGAAGCTTTCTTT. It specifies CASRYRQAGTEAFF.